This T cell receptor (beta chain) was recovered during a study of CD8 T cells in ankylosing spondylitis. This clonotype has more than one count but fewer than ten. Trimming stripped 6 bases from V and 3 bases from J, with 11 bases between. The CDR3 loop spans 12 amino acids. Germline V gives CDR1 DFQATT, CDR2 SNEGSKA (reference sequence). TCRdb passed the 5' RACE reads through MiXCR, listing each CDR3 protein once. The sample lists 240,000 or so distinct CDR3 sequences, 8% to 9.5% occurring once. The chain links TRBV20-1 to TRBJ2-5; TRBD1 might be the D (5 bases). Sequencing input: blood, either unsorted or a sorted T cell fraction (not recorded which). This sequence originates from a male donor with ankylosing spondylitis or in good health (not recorded which). CDR3 region: CSAQGREETQYF. The CDR3 nucleotides are TGCAGTGCGCAGGGAAGGGAAGAGACCCAGTACTTC.